These T cell receptor beta chains were read from a single sample in a study of T cells in narcolepsy. Profiling relied on immunoSEQ multiplex PCR, and the TCRdb table lists in-frame clones only, not all of them. The sample holds tens of thousands of clones, about four fifths seen once. Sequenced sample: memory (CD45RA-) CD4+ T cells from blood. These receptors all come from a human donor in good health. CDR3s include the opening cysteine and the closing phenylalanine or tryptophan. Each record gives: V gene, clone size, J gene, D gene, CDR3 DNA, CDR3 protein. The D gene is left open where the match is weak. Size is omitted from some rows. Given values are once, few, many or a class for expanded clones.

TRBV5-1	NA	TRBJ2-1	NA	TGCGCCAGCAGATCTGGCGGGGCCTCTGGAGAGCAGTTCTTC	CASRSGGASGEQFF
TRBV10-1	NA	TRBJ2-7	NA	TGCGCCAGCAGTGAGTCGGGTTTGGGTAGCGGCTACGAGCAGTACTTC	CASSESGLGSGYEQYF
TRBV4-1	NA	TRBJ2-1	NA	TGCGCCAGCAGCCAAGTGTCGGGTTCCGGAAACTACAATGAGCAGTTCTTC	CASSQVSGSGNYNEQFF
TRBV6-5	NA	TRBJ2-1	NA	TGTGCCAGCAGTTACTCGGGCAGGAGCTCCTACAATGAGCAGTTCTTC	CASSYSGRSSYNEQFF
TRBV5-1	NA	TRBJ2-7	TRBD1	TGCGCCAGCAGCCACCGGGACAGGGCAGACGAGCAGTACTTC	CASSHRDRADEQYF
TRBV18	NA	TRBJ2-7	NA	TGTGCCAGCTCACCGTCAGGGGTCTACGAGCAGTACTTC	CASSPSGVYEQYF
TRBV7-2	NA	TRBJ1-4	TRBD1	TGTGCCAGCAAAAGAGGGGGCGCGGAGGGAAAACTGTTTTTT	CASKRGGAEGKLFF
TRBV7-3	NA	TRBJ2-3	NA	TGTGCCAGCAGCCCAACGGGGCCAGATACGCAGTATTTT	CASSPTGPDTQYF
TRBV7-9	NA	TRBJ1-2	TRBD1	TGTGCCAGCAGCTTAATCACAGGGGAATATGGCTACACCTTC	CASSLITGEYGYTF
TRBV5-1	few	TRBJ2-7	TRBD1	TGCGCCAGCAGCACCCAACGACAGGGGCGCCTCTACGAGCAGTACTTC	CASSTQRQGRLYEQYF
TRBV7-7	few	TRBJ2-5	TRBD1	TGTGCTAGCAGCTTAGGTGGGACAGGGTCTCAAGAGACCCAGTACTTC	CASSLGGTGSQETQYF
TRBV27	NA	TRBJ2-7	TRBD2	TGTGCCAGCAGTTTAAGAAGTGGAGGGAGGGCCCCCTCCGAGCAGTACTTC	CASSLRSGGRAPSEQYF
TRBV6-5	NA	TRBJ1-2	NA	TGTGCCAGCAATTACCTCAGCAATAACTATGGCTACACCTTC	CASNYLSNNYGYTF
TRBV5-4	NA	TRBJ2-2	NA	TGTGCCAGCAGCCAGACCGTCGGGGAGCTGTTTTTT	CASSQTVGELFF
TRBV2	NA	TRBJ2-7	TRBD1	TGTGCCAGCAGTGCAAGGACAGGGAGGAACGAGCAGTACTTC	CASSARTGRNEQYF
TRBV19	once	TRBJ2-7	TRBD1	TGTGCCAGTAGTCCATTACAGGGGGCGTTTACCTACGAGCAGTACTTC	CASSPLQGAFTYEQYF
TRBV27	NA	TRBJ2-1	TRBD2	TGTGCCAGCAGACTACTAGCGGGATGGTCCAATGAGCAGTTCTTC	CASRLLAGWSNEQFF
TRBV4-3	NA	TRBJ1-6	TRBD1	TGCGCCAGCAGCCAAGTAATCCCGACCGGGACAGATAATTCACCCCTCCACTTT	CASSQVIPTGTDNSPLHF
TRBV27	few	TRBJ2-1	NA	TGTGCCAGCAGCCCTACCCAGTTGGGGGAAAGGAGGAATGAGCAGTTCTTC	CASSPTQLGERRNEQFF
TRBV6-1	NA	TRBJ2-1	NA	TGTGCCACCACTTACACAGGACTCAACAATGAGCAGTTCTTC	CATTYTGLNNEQFF
TRBV7-9	NA	TRBJ1-2	NA	TGTGCCAGCAGCCTCTCGGCCGTTGATGACTACACCTTC	CASSLSAVDDYTF
TRBV7-2	NA	TRBJ2-7	TRBD2	TGTGCCAGCAGCTCGGTTAGCGGGGAACCCTACGAGCAGTACTTC	CASSSVSGEPYEQYF
TRBV30	NA	TRBJ1-6	NA	TGTGCCTGGAGTCCGGGAAATTCACCCCTCCACTTT	CAWSPGNSPLHF
TRBV30	NA	TRBJ1-5	NA	TGTGCCTGGAGTAGCTCTAATGGCAATCAGCCCCAGCATTTT	CAWSSSNGNQPQHF
TRBV5-8	NA	TRBJ2-3	NA	TGTGCCAGCAGCTTGGGGCGGGGTCTCTTCACAGATACGCAGTATTTT	CASSLGRGLFTDTQYF